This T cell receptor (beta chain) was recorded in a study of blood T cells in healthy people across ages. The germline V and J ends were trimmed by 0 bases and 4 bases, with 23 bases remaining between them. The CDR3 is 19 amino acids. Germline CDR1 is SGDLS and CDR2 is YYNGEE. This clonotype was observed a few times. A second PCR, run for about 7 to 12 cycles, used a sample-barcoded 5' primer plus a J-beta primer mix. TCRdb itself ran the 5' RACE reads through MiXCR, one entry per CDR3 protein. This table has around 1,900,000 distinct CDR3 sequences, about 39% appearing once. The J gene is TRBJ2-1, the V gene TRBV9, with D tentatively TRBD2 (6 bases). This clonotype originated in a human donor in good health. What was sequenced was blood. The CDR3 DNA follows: TGTGCCAGCAGCGTAGTAACGGGAGCGGGCGGGTCTCAATACAATGAGCAGTTCTTC. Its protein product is CASSVVTGAGGSQYNEQFF.